This TCR beta chain stems from a study of CD8+CD57+ T cells in acquired aplastic anemia. Study background: Yields of DNA that came from sorted CD4+ and CD8+ cells averaged approximately 3.2 ug.

CDR1 and CDR2 (germline): LNHNV, YYDKDF (reference sequence). V lost 3 bases to trimming and J lost 5 bases; unmatched junction nucleotides: 15. CDR3 size: 18 residues. Genomic DNA, serving as template, underwent TCR beta VDJ and CDR3 profiling. Via MiXCR, TCRdb re-called the reads, giving one row per CDR3 protein. This table holds some 200,000 distinct CDR3 sequences, approximately 52% found once. All sequencing subjects had displayed CD8+CD57+ cell expansion on flow cytometry. Whole-study results and caveats: Both patients and controls carried the same twenty-nine CD8+ CDR3 sequences.

Comment on this clonotype: Its antigen is undetermined.

The chain combines TRBV15 with TRBJ2-7; 11 positions match TRBD2. The receptor comes from a human donor with aplastic anemia. The sequencing input was sorted CD4+, CD8+, or CD8+CD57+ T cells (not recorded which) from PBMCs. The CDR3 spells CATSRRRTSGPGPHEQYF. CDR3 bases: TGTGCCACCAGCAGGAGGCGGACTAGCGGGCCAGGGCCCCACGAGCAGTACTTC.